These T cell receptor beta chains were read from a single sample in a study of cytomegalovirus exposure and HLA in healthy donors. Generated by immunoSEQ multiplex PCR, the TCRdb table keeps only in-frame clones and is missing some. This table has fewer than 200,000 clones, 70% to 85% appearing once. Sequenced input: PBMCs. These receptor sequences come from a girl aged 2-10 years in good health and CMV-seropositive. Both conserved end residues are part of each CDR3. A D gene is named only where the DNA matches it firmly. Clone sizes are given selectively: once, few, many, or a class where the clone is expanded.

j_call d_call clone_size v_call cdr3_aa cdr3_nt
TRBJ1-1 NA NA TRBV13 CASSFGTNTEAFF TGTGCCAGCAGCTTTGGGACTAACACTGAAGCTTTCTTT
TRBJ2-1 TRBD2 NA TRBV5-8 CASSPGGVSGPGNEQFF TGTGCCAGCAGCCCCGGGGGGGTGAGCGGCCCGGGGAATGAGCAGTTCTTC
TRBJ2-3 TRBD2 many TRBV15 CATSSLTSGRTDTQYF TGTGCCACCAGCAGCTTGACTAGCGGGAGGACAGATACGCAGTATTTT
TRBJ2-1 TRBD2 NA TRBV5-6 CASSLPGSGSNKQFF TGTGCCAGCAGCCTCCCCGGGAGCGGGAGTAATAAGCAGTTCTTC
TRBJ1-2 TRBD1 NA TRBV4-2 CASSQERQGVYGYTF TGTGCCAGCAGCCAAGAACGGCAGGGGGTATATGGCTACACCTTC
TRBJ2-4 NA NA TRBV12-2 CASRFVSVLYF TGTGCAAGTCGCTTTGTATCCGTCCTCTACTTC
TRBJ1-1 TRBD1 NA TRBV6-5 CASSPNRGNTEAFF TGTGCCAGCAGTCCTAACAGGGGGAACACTGAAGCTTTCTTT
TRBJ2-2 NA NA TRBV6-1 CASRLTGELFF TGTGCCAGCAGGTTAACCGGGGAGCTGTTTTTT
TRBJ2-1 TRBD2 NA TRBV10-3 CAISGSGELSSYNEQFF TGTGCCATCAGTGGAAGCGGGGAGCTGAGCTCCTACAATGAGCAGTTCTTC
TRBJ2-7 NA NA TRBV5-1 CASSLSRDTTYEQYF TGCGCCAGCAGCTTGAGTAGGGACACGACCTACGAGCAGTACTTC
TRBJ2-6 NA NA TRBV5-6 CASSGGKEGGANVLTF TGTGCCAGCAGCGGCGGGAAGGAAGGTGGGGCCAACGTCCTGACTTTC
TRBJ2-3 TRBD2 NA TRBV5-6 CASSSGTRGTDTQYF TGTGCCAGCAGCAGCGGGACCCGGGGGACAGATACGCAGTATTTT
TRBJ2-7 TRBD1 NA TRBV27 CASSLRAIGQGISEQYF TGTGCCAGCAGTTTACGTGCGATCGGACAGGGGATCTCCGAGCAGTACTTC
TRBJ2-1 NA once TRBV9 CASSVAGNNEQFF TGTGCCAGCAGCGTAGCGGGAAACAATGAGCAGTTCTTC
TRBJ1-2 NA once TRBV21-1 CASTKGQGGYGYTF TGTGCCAGCACCAAGGGCCAGGGAGGCTATGGCTACACCTTC
TRBJ2-6 NA NA TRBV9 CASSVTGVRANVLTF TGTGCCAGCAGCGTGACGGGGGTTCGGGCCAACGTCCTGACTTTC
TRBJ2-7 NA NA TRBV7-8 CASSLGQDPYEQYF TGTGCCAGCAGCTTAGGACAGGATCCCTACGAGCAGTACTTC
TRBJ1-2 TRBD1 NA TRBV5-5 CASSFTPGQDYGYTF TGTGCCAGTAGTTTTACCCCGGGACAGGACTATGGCTACACCTTC
TRBJ2-1 TRBD2 NA TRBV5-4 CASSWGPGGGANEQFF TGTGCCAGCAGCTGGGGACCCGGCGGGGGGGCGAATGAGCAGTTCTTC
TRBJ1-6 NA NA TRBV28 CASLARLSSYNSPLHF TGTGCCAGCCTCGCCCGACTGAGCTCCTATAATTCACCCCTCCACTTT